A selection of T cell receptor beta chains follows, all from one sample in a study of CD8 T cells in ankylosing spondylitis. Using its own MiXCR run on the 5' RACE reads, TCRdb lists one record per CDR3 protein. Here the sample spans about 440,000 distinct CDR3 sequences, about 15% being singletons. Material for sequencing was blood, either unsorted or a sorted T cell fraction (not recorded which). The source is a male donor with ankylosing spondylitis. CDR3s include the opening cysteine and the closing phenylalanine or tryptophan. A D gene is named only where the DNA matches it firmly. Clone size is stated in some rows and not others, as once, few, many or a class when expanded.

TRBJ2-7	.	few	TRBV24-1	CATQGANSYEQYF	TGTGCCACCCAGGGCGCGAACTCCTACGAGCAGTACTTC
TRBJ2-1	.	few	TRBV7-2	CASSGGWRDEQFF	TGTGCCAGCAGCGGGGGCTGGAGGGATGAGCAGTTCTTC
TRBJ2-7	.	.	TRBV19	CASSAITGQSSYEQYF	TGTGCCAGTAGTGCGATAACAGGACAAAGCTCCTACGAGCAGTACTTC
TRBJ2-7	TRBD2	.	TRBV5-1	CASSPGTIAYEQYF	TGCGCCAGCAGCCCCGGGACTATCGCCTACGAGCAGTACTTC
TRBJ2-2	.	.	TRBV19	CASKARTPNTGELFF	TGTGCCAGTAAGGCCCGGACCCCCAACACCGGGGAGCTGTTTTTT
TRBJ1-2	.	.	TRBV11-2	CASSPTNVASDGYTF	TGTGCCAGCAGCCCGACCAACGTGGCTTCGGATGGCTACACCTTC
TRBJ2-5	TRBD2	.	TRBV7-2	CASSLGSGSSAETQYF	TGTGCCAGCAGCTTAGGGAGCGGGAGTTCGGCAGAGACCCAGTACTTC
TRBJ2-1	TRBD2	.	TRBV6-2/TRBV6-3	CASTRFGGRGYNEQFF	TGTGCCAGCACCCGATTCGGCGGGAGGGGGTACAATGAGCAGTTCTTC
TRBJ1-2	TRBD1	few	TRBV12-3/TRBV12-4	CASSPGQGAKGYTF	TGTGCCAGCAGCCCGGGACAGGGGGCAAAAGGCTACACCTTC
TRBJ2-7	.	.	TRBV2	CASSEGGQASYEQYF	TGTGCCAGCAGTGAAGGGGGACAAGCCTCCTACGAGCAGTACTTC
TRBJ1-2	TRBD1	.	TRBV5-1	CASSFDRGFGYTF	TGCGCCAGCAGCTTCGACAGGGGATTTGGCTACACCTTC
TRBJ1-6	TRBD1	few	TRBV5-1	CASSNTGGADNSPLHF	TGCGCCAGCAGCAACACAGGGGGCGCCGATAATTCACCCCTCCACTTT
TRBJ2-2	.	few	TRBV3-1	CASSQDPSGGLFF	TGTGCCAGCAGCCAAGATCCTTCCGGAGGGCTGTTTTTT
TRBJ1-1	.	.	TRBV4-3	CASSQGGGIMNTEAFF	TGCGCCAGCAGCCAAGGGGGGGGTATAATGAACACTGAAGCTTTCTTT
TRBJ1-6	.	few	TRBV18	CASSPLSGNNSPLHF	TGTGCCAGCTCACCACTTTCGGGCAATAATTCACCCCTCCACTTT
TRBJ2-2	.	few	TRBV7-6	CASSEGGLTGELFF	TGTGCCAGCAGCGAGGGGGGCCTAACCGGGGAGCTGTTTTTT
TRBJ2-3	.	few	TRBV7-9	CASSSGLSGYTQYF	TGTGCCAGCAGCTCCGGACTATCGGGGTATACGCAGTATTTT
TRBJ2-3	.	few	TRBV5-1	CASSLVQGPDTQYF	TGCGCCAGCAGCTTGGTGCAGGGCCCAGATACGCAGTATTTT
TRBJ1-6	TRBD1	.	TRBV6-5	CASSSRDRAYYNSPLHF	TGTGCCAGCAGTTCTCGGGACAGGGCGTACTATAATTCACCCCTCCACTTT
TRBJ2-1	.	few	TRBV24-1	CATSDHGVNEQFF	TGTGCCACCAGTGACCACGGAGTCAATGAGCAGTTCTTC
TRBJ1-1	.	.	TRBV5-1	CASSLAGYVNTEAFF	TGCGCCAGCAGCTTGGCAGGGTACGTGAACACTGAAGCTTTCTTT
TRBJ2-7	TRBD2	.	TRBV24-1	CATSDAGAGGTLRF	TGTGCCACCAGTGATGCCGGGGCGGGAGGGACCCTAAGGTTC
TRBJ2-7	.	.	TRBV27	CASSLGQVGAYEQYF	TGTGCCAGCAGTTTAGGACAAGTCGGCGCCTACGAGCAGTACTTC
TRBJ1-1	.	.	TRBV6-6	CASSYGYSSEAFF	TGTGCCAGCAGTTACGGTTACAGCTCTGAAGCTTTCTTT
TRBJ1-1	TRBD1	many	TRBV12-3/TRBV12-4	CASSRQGLTEAFF	TGTGCCAGCAGCCGACAGGGACTCACTGAAGCTTTCTTT
TRBJ2-7	.	few	TRBV5-5	CASSLAFRGVYEQYF	TGTGCCAGCAGCTTGGCCTTTCGCGGGGTCTACGAGCAGTACTTC
TRBJ2-1	.	many	TRBV5-5	CASSLEGSRHNEQFF	TGTGCCAGCAGCTTGGAGGGCAGCCGACACAATGAGCAGTTCTTC
TRBJ1-1	.	.	TRBV3-1	CASSQGLGGVAEAFF	TGTGCCAGCAGCCAAGGGCTAGGTGGGGTAGCTGAAGCTTTCTTT
TRBJ1-1	.	many	TRBV29-1	CSAVEGNTEAFF	TGCAGCGCCGTTGAGGGAAACACTGAAGCTTTCTTT
TRBJ2-1	TRBD2	.	TRBV7-2	CASSLAGLGTSGRVEQFF	TGTGCCAGCAGCTTAGCCGGTTTAGGGACTAGCGGGAGGGTTGAGCAGTTCTTC
TRBJ2-7	TRBD1	.	TRBV6-6	CASSTGQGSEQYF	TGTGCCAGCAGCACAGGACAGGGGAGCGAGCAGTACTTC
TRBJ1-2	TRBD1	few	TRBV20-1	CSARDRRGYTF	TGCAGTGCTAGGGACAGGCGCGGCTACACCTTC
TRBJ2-3	.	few	TRBV7-6	CASSLSERNSTDTQYF	TGTGCCAGCAGCTTAAGCGAGCGGAACAGCACAGATACGCAGTATTTT
TRBJ2-3	TRBD2	once	TRBV11-2	CASRTRTSGPEGQYF	TGTGCCAGCAGAACCCGGACTAGCGGGCCCGAGGGGCAGTATTTT
TRBJ2-3	.	few	TRBV24-1	CATSDPKQSGDTQYF	TGTGCCACCAGTGATCCGAAACAATCCGGGGATACGCAGTATTTT
TRBJ1-5	.	.	TRBV11-2	CACSLVLRGLGHGNQPQHF	TGTGCCTGCAGTTTAGTTCTACGAGGTCTAGGGCACGGCAATCAGCCCCAGCATTTT
TRBJ1-1	TRBD1	few	TRBV5-5	CASSPVTGPRTVEAFF	TGTGCCAGCAGCCCCGTGACAGGGCCGAGAACAGTTGAAGCTTTCTTT
TRBJ2-1	TRBD2	many	TRBV2	CASSAGLAGYNEQFF	TGTGCCAGCAGTGCGGGACTAGCGGGGTACAATGAGCAGTTCTTC
TRBJ2-7	TRBD1	.	TRBV27	CASRHGTGGEQYF	TGTGCCAGCAGACACGGGACAGGGGGTGAGCAGTACTTC
TRBJ1-2	TRBD1	few	TRBV4-1	CASSHMDRGNYGYTF	TGCGCCAGCAGCCACATGGACAGGGGAAACTATGGCTACACCTTC
TRBJ2-5	.	.	TRBV5-1	CASSLAPGLPNQETQYF	TGCGCCAGCAGCTTGGCTCCGGGACTCCCAAACCAAGAGACCCAGTACTTC
TRBJ2-1	.	.	TRBV9	CASSVLGGPYNEQFF	TGTGCCAGCAGTGTTCTGGGGGGCCCCTACAATGAGCAGTTCTTC